The 3 T cell receptor beta chains in this list originate from one sample, sequenced in a study of T cell changes during pregnancy in multiple sclerosis. Only in-frame clones appear in the TCRdb table, and some are missing; sequencing was by immunoSEQ multiplex PCR. The sample carries 70,000 to 85,000 clones, about 90% recorded once. The sample here was peripheral blood, taken before pregnancy. Receptor source: a female donor with multiple sclerosis, enrolled in a pregnancy study.

This clone is medium-sized in the sample. The same CDR3 is also encoded by other DNA sequences in this sample. This chain uses TRBV5-1 with TRBJ1-1; TRBD1 aligns across 7 bases. This CDR3 is 17 amino acids long. The germline V gene encodes CDR1 SGHRS and CDR2 YFSETQ. J was trimmed by 1 base and V by 0 bases; bases with no gene match: 9. The CDR3 is CASSLVFGGTANTEAFF. CDR3 coding DNA: TGCGCCAGCAGCTTGGTTTTTGGCGGGACAGCGAACACTGAAGCTTTCTTT.

The DNA of the CDR3 is TGTGCCAGCAGGGGCAGATCGGAGCAGTTCTTC. Translation gives CASRGRSEQFF. The chain links TRBV6-1 to TRBJ2-1; D gene unclear. CDR1 is MNHNS, CDR2 SASEGT, per germline. V was trimmed by 6 bases and J by 10 bases, leaving 10 bases between them. The CDR3 runs to 11 residues.

This chain joins TRBV7-6 and TRBJ2-4, with 7 bases that match TRBD1. J gave up 2 bases and V 4 bases, and 5 bases lay outside the gene matches. CDR3 length equals 15 residues. From germline, CDR1 is SGHVS and CDR2 FNYEAQ. The CDR3: CASSSETGTKNIQYF. CDR3 DNA: TGTGCCAGCAGCTCAGAGACAGGGACCAAAAACATTCAGTACTTC.